This TCR beta chain was identified during a study of shared clonotypes between healthy human individuals. Study-wide results and limits: When compared with the clonotypes that were shared by all four sorted-subset donors, the non-shared clonotypes turned out to have lower generation probabilities. Rarefaction curves obtained for sorted subsets showed sequencing incomplete despite large depth.

This CDR3 has 16 residues. The V and J ends lost 6 bases and 9 bases, in that order; junction bases with no gene match: 16. Germline lookup yields CDR1 SNHLY and CDR2 FYNNEI. The material for each subset, its genomic DNA, was split evenly across several immunoSEQ plates. Clones were sequenced by immunoSEQ multiplex PCR, and TCRdb holds only the in-frame ones, with some missing. The sample yields hundreds of thousands of clones, approximately 97% seen once. On this clone itself: Its cognate antigen is unknown.

What was sequenced was naive CD4+ T cells sorted from blood. Stated subset: CD45RA+ positively selected. The chain links TRBV2 to TRBJ2-7; 11 bases are a match to TRBD2. This clonotype was obtained from a woman in her thirties in good health. This CDR3 reads CASRSSGRPSVLWQYF. DNA for the CDR3: TGTGCCAGCAGATCTAGCGGGAGGCCCTCCGTCCTTTGGCAGTACTTC.